The 7 T cell receptor beta chains in this list originate from one sample, sequenced in a study of blood T cell repertoires in COVID-19 (TCRdb year 2020). Library preparation was by the immunoSEQ multiplex PCR assay. TCRdb's version of the immuneACCESS table is confined to in-frame rearrangements and falls short of the full clone set. An unresolved V gene accounts for under half of the shortfall where checked; the remainder is of unknown origin. This sample has roughly 70,000 clones in its table, and about nine tenths of those were observed once. In total, the top ten clones hold around 7% of the sample. The sequenced sample consisted of peripheral blood. Receptors originate from a human donor in a cohort sampled during active COVID-19.

This clone was detected once. This rearrangement joins TRBV5-1 to TRBJ2-7; 7 bases match TRBD1. The CDR3 runs to 14 residues. Trimming at V came to 1 base and at J to 5 bases, leaving 6 bases not matched to a gene. Germline values: CDR1 SGHRS, CDR2 YFSETQ. The CDR3 loop is CASSLFVTGDEQYF. CDR3 nucleotides: TGCGCCAGCAGCTTGTTCGTAACAGGGGACGAGCAGTACTTC.

The V and J genes are TRBV6-1 and TRBJ1-5; D ambiguous. Germline V gene sequence: CDR1 MNHNS, CDR2 SASEGT. Trimming left V 1 base short and J 9 bases short, with 13 bases between. CDR3 length equals 14 residues. CDR3 bases: TGTGCCAGCAGTGAAGGGGCCTCAAAGCTGCCCCAGCATTTT. Protein: CASSEGASKLPQHF.

This rearrangement joins TRBV2 to TRBJ1-5; no definite D call. This CDR3 has 15 residues. Per the germline V gene, CDR1 is SNHLY and CDR2 is FYNNEI. The germline V and J ends were trimmed by 5 bases and 2 bases, with 13 bases remaining between them. The CDR3 is CASSTFRVGNQPQHF. DNA of the CDR3: TGTGCCAGCAGTACCTTCCGGGTCGGCAATCAGCCCCAGCATTTT.

The chain combines TRBV7-2 with TRBJ2-4; TRBD2 agrees at 8 bases. This CDR3 region has 14 residues. Germline loops: CDR1 SGHTA, CDR2 FQGNSA. Unmatched junction bases numbered 8, after V lost 5 bases and J lost 8 bases. CDR3: CASSPGGPRDIQYF. As DNA, the CDR3 is TGTGCCAGCAGCCCGGGGGGGCCGCGAGACATTCAGTACTTC.

The chain carries TRBV5-8 and TRBJ2-6; TRBD2 might be the D (6 bases). This CDR3 is 15 amino acids long. Germline CDR1 reads SGHTS; CDR2 reads YDEGEE. V lost 4 bases, J lost 1 base, and 9 bases lay in between. CDR3 residues: CASSAGLSGANVLTF. The CDR3 DNA sequence: TGTGCCAGCAGCGCAGGACTATCTGGGGCCAACGTCCTGACTTTC. The full variable domain, rest sourced from reference TRBV5-8 and TRBJ2-6, is EAGVTQSPTHLIKTRGQQATLRCSPISGHTSVYWYQQALGLGLQFLLWYDEGEERNRGNFPPRFSGRQFPNYSSELNVNALELEDSALYLCASSAGLSGANVLTFGAGSRLTVL.

As DNA, the CDR3 is TGTGCCTGGAAGGAGGGCGGCTATGGCTACACCTTC. This codes for CAWKEGGYGYTF. This sequence joins TRBV30 and TRBJ1-2; D is unclear. CDR1 is GTSNPN and CDR2 is SVGIG in the germline V gene (reference sequence). This CDR3 is built from 12 residues. V shed 4 bases and J shed 4 bases, with 10 bases lying between them.

V is TRBV4-1 and J is TRBJ2-7; 7 nucleotides match TRBD1. Germline V gene lookup returns CDR1 MGHRA and CDR2 YSYEKL. The V gene end was trimmed by 4 bases and the J gene end by 3 bases; junction bases not matched to a gene: 6. This CDR3 is built from 14 residues. The CDR3 region has the DNA TGCGCCAGCAGCCTTCCCGACAGGGACTACGAGCAGTACTTC. It translates to CASSLPDRDYEQYF.